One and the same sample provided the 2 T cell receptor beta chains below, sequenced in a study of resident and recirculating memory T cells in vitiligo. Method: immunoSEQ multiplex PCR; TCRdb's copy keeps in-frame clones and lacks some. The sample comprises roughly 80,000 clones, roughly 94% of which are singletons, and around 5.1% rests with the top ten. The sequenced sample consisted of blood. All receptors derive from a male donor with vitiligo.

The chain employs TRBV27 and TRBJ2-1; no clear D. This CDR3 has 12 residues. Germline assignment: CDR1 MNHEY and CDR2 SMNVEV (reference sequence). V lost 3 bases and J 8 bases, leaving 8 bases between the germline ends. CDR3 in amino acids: CASSFSTDEQFF. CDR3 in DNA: TGTGCCAGCAGTTTTTCTACGGATGAGCAGTTCTTC.

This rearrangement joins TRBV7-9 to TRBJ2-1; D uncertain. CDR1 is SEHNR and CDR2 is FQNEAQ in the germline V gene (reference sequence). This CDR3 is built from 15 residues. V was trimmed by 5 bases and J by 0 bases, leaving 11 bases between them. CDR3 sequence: CASSRRPSSYNEQFF. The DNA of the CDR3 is TGTGCCAGCAGCAGGAGACCTAGCTCCTACAATGAGCAGTTCTTC.